This T cell receptor beta chain was documented in a study of OX40 agonist ivuxolimab in advanced cancers. This CDR3 is built from 17 residues. The V and J ends lost 4 bases and 3 bases, in that order; junction bases with no gene match: 12. Per the germline V gene, CDR1 is SGDLS and CDR2 is YYNGEE. This clone occurred a few times. Patients who had autoimmune disease history or got systemic immunosuppression were left out. The repertoire was sequenced with immunoSEQ multiplex PCR; TCRdb's copy has only in-frame clones and lacks some. This table has 65,000 to 100,000 clones, almost 90% appearing once. This receptor was taken from an adult with an advanced solid tumor such as melanoma, head and neck, liver or kidney cancer. This specimen consisted of CD4+ or CD8+ T cells sorted from blood, obtained in a trial of the OX40 agonist ivuxolimab. The chain joins TRBV9 to TRBJ2-1; 8 nucleotides agree with TRBD2. The CDR3 coding sequence is TGTGCCAGCAGCCCTCGTAACAGCGGGAGTAACTACAATGAGCAGTTCTTC. This translates into CASSPRNSGSNYNEQFF.